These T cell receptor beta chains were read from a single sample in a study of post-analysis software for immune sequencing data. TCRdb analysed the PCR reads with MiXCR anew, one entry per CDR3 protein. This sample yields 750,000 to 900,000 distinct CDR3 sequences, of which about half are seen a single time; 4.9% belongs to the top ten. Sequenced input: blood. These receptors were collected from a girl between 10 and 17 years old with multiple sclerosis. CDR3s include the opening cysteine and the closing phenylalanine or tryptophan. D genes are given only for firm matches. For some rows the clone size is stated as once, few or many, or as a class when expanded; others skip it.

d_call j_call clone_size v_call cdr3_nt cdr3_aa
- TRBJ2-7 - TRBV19 TGTGCCAGTGGACAGTTCGACGAGCAGTACTTC CASGQFDEQYF
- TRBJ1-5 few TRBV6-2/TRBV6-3 TGTGCCACCGGGGGACACCTAAATAGTCAGCCCCAGCATTTT CATGGHLNSQPQHF
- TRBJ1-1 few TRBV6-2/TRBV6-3 TGTGCCAGCGGGGCAGGCATCGTAGCTTTCTTT CASGAGIVAFF
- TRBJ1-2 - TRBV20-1 TGCAGTGCTAGAGCGGAGGGAGTGGGTAGTCTGGCTTATGGCTACACCTTC CSARAEGVGSLAYGYTF
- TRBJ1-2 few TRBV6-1 TGTGCCAGCAGTGATTTATCAGGCCATGGCTACACCTTC CASSDLSGHGYTF
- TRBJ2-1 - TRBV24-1 TGTGCCGTCTCTAGAAGGGGGAATGAGCAGTTCTTC CAVSRRGNEQFF
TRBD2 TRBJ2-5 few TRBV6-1 TGTGCCAGCGCGGGACCGGGGGGAGAGACCCAGTACTTC CASAGPGGETQYF
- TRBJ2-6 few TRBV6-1 TGTGCCAGCAGTGAAAGCCCGCCGGGGCAATCTGGGGCCAACGTCCTGACTTTC CASSESPPGQSGANVLTF
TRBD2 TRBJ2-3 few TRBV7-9 TGTGCCAGCAGCTATGGGACTACCAGCACAGATACGCAGTATTTT CASSYGTTSTDTQYF
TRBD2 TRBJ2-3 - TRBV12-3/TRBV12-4 TGTGCCAGCAGTTTAGGGCTCCCGGGAATAGCGGGAGACGATACGCAGTATTTT CASSLGLPGIAGDDTQYF
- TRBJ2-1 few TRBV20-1 TGCAGTGCTGCTCGGGTGGATGAGCAGTTCTTC CSAARVDEQFF
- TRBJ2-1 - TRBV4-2 TGTGCCAGCAGCCAAGATATGGACTACAATGAGCAGTTCTTC CASSQDMDYNEQFF
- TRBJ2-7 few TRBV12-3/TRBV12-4 TGTGCCAGCAGCCTGGAGTTGGGGTCGAGGTACGAGCAGTACTTC CASSLELGSRYEQYF
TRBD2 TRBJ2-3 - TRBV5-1 TGCGTCAGCAGCTTCGGGACTAGCGGCACAGATACGCAGTATTTT CVSSFGTSGTDTQYF
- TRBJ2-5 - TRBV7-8 TGTGCCAGCAGCGCCCCTCCCATGGGGGCTGTGGAGACCCAGTACTTC CASSAPPMGAVETQYF
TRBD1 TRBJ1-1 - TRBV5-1 TGCGCCAGCAGGCTGGACAGGGTGGGCACTGAAGCTTTCTTT CASRLDRVGTEAFF
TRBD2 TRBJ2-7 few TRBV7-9 TGTGCCAGCAGCCGGACTAGCGGGACGGGTTACGAGCAGTACTTC CASSRTSGTGYEQYF
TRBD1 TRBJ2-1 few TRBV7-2 TGTGCCAGCAGCACCGGGACAGTTGGAGATGAGCAGTTCTTC CASSTGTVGDEQFF
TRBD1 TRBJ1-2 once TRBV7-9 TGTGCCAGCAGCTCGGGACAGGCGTATTCCTATGGCTACACCTTC CASSSGQAYSYGYTF
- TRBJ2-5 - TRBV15 TGTGCCACCAGCAGAGTTGGGGGGCTCGAGACCCAGTACTTC CATSRVGGLETQYF
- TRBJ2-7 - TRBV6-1 TGTGCCAGCAGTGCCCTTGGGGGGACCTACGAGCAGTACTTC CASSALGGTYEQYF
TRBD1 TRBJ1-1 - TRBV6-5 TGTGCCAGCAGGAGGGCAGGGGGCACCGGCACTGAAGCTTTCTTT CASRRAGGTGTEAFF
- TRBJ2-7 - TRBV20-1 TGCAGTGCTAGAGTGCCGATCGGAGGGTACAATGAGCAGTACTTC CSARVPIGGYNEQYF
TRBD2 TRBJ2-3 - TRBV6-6 TGTGCCAGCAGTTACTCGAACGGGAGGGGGGATACGCAGTATTTT CASSYSNGRGDTQYF
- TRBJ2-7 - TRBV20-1 TGCAGTGCTAGAAGCATAAACGGGTCCTACGAGCAGTACTTC CSARSINGSYEQYF
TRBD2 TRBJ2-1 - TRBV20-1 TGCAGTGCTAGGATTCTAGCGGGAGCGGGGGGCTCCTACAATGAGCAGTTCTTC CSARILAGAGGSYNEQFF
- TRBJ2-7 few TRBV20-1 TGCAGTGCTAGAGCCCCAGTTTACGAGCAGTACTTC CSARAPVYEQYF
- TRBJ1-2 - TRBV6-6 TGTGCCAGCAGCCGTACAGTAGCGGGCTACACCTTC CASSRTVAGYTF
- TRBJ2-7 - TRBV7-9 TGTGCCAGCGCCAGGATAGGGGCCTACGAGCAGTACTTC CASARIGAYEQYF
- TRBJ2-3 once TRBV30 TGTGCCTGGAGTGGGGCCACAGATACGCAGTATTTT CAWSGATDTQYF
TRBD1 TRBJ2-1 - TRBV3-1 TGTGCCAGCAGCCGGACAGGGTTCAACAATGAGCAGTTCTTC CASSRTGFNNEQFF
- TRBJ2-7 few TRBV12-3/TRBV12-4 TGTGCCAGCAGTTCGACCACGGGGGAGCAGTACTTC CASSSTTGEQYF
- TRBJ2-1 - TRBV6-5 TGTGCCAGCAATCCAAGCTACAATGAGCAGTTCTTC CASNPSYNEQFF
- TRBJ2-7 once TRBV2 TGTGCCAGCAGTGGTGAGGGAGGCTACTACGAGCAGTACTTC CASSGEGGYYEQYF
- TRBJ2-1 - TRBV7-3 TGTGCCAGCAGCTTAACTCTCAGCAGTGAGCAGTTCTTC CASSLTLSSEQFF
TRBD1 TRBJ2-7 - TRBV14 TGTGCCAGCAGCCAAGAAGGGACAGGGGACTACGAGCAGTACTTC CASSQEGTGDYEQYF
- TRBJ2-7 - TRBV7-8 TGTGCCAGCAGCTTGTTTGGTCAAGGCTACGAGCAGTACTTC CASSLFGQGYEQYF
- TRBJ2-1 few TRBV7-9 TGTGCCAGCAGCCAGCCCCCTGCGGCGCCCAACGACAATGAGCAGTTCTTC CASSQPPAAPNDNEQFF
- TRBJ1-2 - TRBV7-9 TGTGCCAGCAGGAGGGTGGAAACTAACTATGGCTACACCTTC CASRRVETNYGYTF
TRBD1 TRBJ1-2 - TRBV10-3 TGTGCCATCAGTGAACCGACAGGGAGTAACTATGGCTACACCTTC CAISEPTGSNYGYTF
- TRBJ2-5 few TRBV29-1 TGCAGCGCTGGTACCCAAGAGACCCAGTACTTC CSAGTQETQYF